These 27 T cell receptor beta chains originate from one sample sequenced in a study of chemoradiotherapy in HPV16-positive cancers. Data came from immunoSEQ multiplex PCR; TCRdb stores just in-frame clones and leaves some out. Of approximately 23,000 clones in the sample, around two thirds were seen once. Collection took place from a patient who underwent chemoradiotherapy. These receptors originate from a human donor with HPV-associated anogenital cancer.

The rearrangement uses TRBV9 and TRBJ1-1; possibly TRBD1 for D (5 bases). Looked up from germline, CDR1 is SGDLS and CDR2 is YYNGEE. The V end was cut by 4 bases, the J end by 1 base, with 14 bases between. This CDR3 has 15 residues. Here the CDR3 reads CASSPPGTANTEAFF. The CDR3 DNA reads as TGTGCCAGCAGCCCTCCCGGGACGGCGAACACTGAAGCTTTCTTT.

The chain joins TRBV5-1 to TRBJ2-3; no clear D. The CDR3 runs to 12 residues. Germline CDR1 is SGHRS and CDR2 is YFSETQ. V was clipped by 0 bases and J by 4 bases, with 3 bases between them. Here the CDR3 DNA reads TGCGCCAGCAGCTTGGCCTCAGATACGCAGTATTTT. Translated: CASSLASDTQYF.

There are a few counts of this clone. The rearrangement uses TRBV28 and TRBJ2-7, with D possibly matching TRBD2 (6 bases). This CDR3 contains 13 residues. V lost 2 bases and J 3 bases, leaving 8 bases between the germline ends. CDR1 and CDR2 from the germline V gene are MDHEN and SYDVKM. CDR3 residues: CASSLGTFYEQYF. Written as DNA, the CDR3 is TGTGCCAGCAGTTTAGGGACTTTCTACGAGCAGTACTTC.

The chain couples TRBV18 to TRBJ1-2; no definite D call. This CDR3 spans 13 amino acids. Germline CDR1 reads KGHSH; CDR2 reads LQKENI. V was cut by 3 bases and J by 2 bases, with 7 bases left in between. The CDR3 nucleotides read TGTGCCAGCTCACCGGTACAGAACTATGGCTACACCTTC. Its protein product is CASSPVQNYGYTF.

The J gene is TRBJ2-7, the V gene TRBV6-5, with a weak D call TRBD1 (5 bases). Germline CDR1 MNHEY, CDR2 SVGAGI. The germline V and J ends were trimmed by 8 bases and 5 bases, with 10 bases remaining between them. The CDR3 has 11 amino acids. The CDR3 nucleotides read TGTGCCAGCGGGCAGGGCAACGAGCAGTACTTC. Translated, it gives CASGQGNEQYF.

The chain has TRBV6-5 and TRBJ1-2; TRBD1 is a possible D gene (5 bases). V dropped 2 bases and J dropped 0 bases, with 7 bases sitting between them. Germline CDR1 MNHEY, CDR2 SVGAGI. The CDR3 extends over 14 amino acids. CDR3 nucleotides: TGTGCCAGCAGTTACAAGGGGTCTAACTATGGCTACACCTTC. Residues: CASSYKGSNYGYTF.

This CDR3 is CASSLEVGHNEQFF. CDR3 sequence (DNA): TGTGCCAGCAGCTTAGAGGTAGGGCACAATGAGCAGTTCTTC. The chain combines TRBV7-6 with TRBJ2-1; D is undetermined. V lost 1 base, J lost 5 bases, and 9 bases lay in between. Per germline, CDR1 SGHVS and CDR2 FNYEAQ. CDR3 length: 14 amino acids.

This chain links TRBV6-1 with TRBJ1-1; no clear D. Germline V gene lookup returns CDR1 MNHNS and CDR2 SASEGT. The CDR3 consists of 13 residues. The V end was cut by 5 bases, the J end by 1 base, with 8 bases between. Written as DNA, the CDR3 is TGTGCCAGCAGTCCGGGAGGGAACACTGAAGCTTTCTTT. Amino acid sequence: CASSPGGNTEAFF.

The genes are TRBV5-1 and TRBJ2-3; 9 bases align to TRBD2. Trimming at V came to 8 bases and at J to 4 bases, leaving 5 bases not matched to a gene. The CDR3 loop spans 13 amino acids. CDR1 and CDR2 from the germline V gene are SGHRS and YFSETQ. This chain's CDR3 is CASTVAGADTQYF. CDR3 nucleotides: TGCGCCAGTACGGTAGCGGGAGCAGATACGCAGTATTTT. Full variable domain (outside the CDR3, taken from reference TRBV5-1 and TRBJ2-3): KAGVTQTPRYLIKTRGQQVTLSCSPISGHRSVSWYQQTPGQGLQFLFEYFSETQRNKGNFPGRFSGRQFSNSRSEMNVSTLELGDSALYLCASTVAGADTQYFGPGTRLTVL.

The CDR3 loop reads CASSSLADGEQYF. In DNA, the CDR3 is TGTGCCAGTAGCAGTCTAGCGGACGGCGAGCAGTACTTC. This chain links TRBV19 with TRBJ2-7; 7 bases map to TRBD2. V was clipped by 6 bases and J by 6 bases; unmatched bases: 8. CDR1 LNHDA and CDR2 SQIVND come from the germline V gene (reference sequence). CDR3 size: 13 residues.

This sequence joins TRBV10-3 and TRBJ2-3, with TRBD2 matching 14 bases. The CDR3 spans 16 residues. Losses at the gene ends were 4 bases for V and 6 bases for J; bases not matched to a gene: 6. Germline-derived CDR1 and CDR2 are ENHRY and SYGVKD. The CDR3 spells CAISGLAGGPGDTQYF. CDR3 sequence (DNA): TGTGCCATCAGTGGACTAGCGGGAGGGCCAGGTGATACGCAGTATTTT.

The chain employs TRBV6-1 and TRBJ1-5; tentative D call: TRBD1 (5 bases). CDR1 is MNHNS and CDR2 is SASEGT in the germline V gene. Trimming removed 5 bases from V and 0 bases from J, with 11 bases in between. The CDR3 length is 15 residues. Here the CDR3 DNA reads TGTGCCAGCAGTTGGACACCCTATAGCAATCAGCCCCAGCATTTT. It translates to CASSWTPYSNQPQHF.

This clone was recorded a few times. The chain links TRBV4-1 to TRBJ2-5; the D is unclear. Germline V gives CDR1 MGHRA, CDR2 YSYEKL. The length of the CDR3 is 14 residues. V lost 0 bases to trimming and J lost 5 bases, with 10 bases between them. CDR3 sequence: CASSQEGLGETQYF. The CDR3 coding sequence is TGCGCCAGCAGCCAAGAGGGGTTAGGGGAGACCCAGTACTTC.

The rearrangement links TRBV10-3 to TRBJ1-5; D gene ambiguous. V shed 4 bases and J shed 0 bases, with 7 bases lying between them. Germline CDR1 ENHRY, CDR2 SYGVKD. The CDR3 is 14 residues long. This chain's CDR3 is CAISGESSNQPQHF. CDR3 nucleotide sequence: TGTGCCATCAGTGGTGAGAGTAGCAATCAGCCCCAGCATTTT.

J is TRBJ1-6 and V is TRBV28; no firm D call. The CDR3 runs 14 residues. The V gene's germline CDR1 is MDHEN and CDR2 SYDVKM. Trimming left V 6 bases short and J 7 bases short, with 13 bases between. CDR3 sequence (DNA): TGTGCCAGCAGGGCCCCCGAAGCAAATTCACCCCTCCACTTT. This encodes CASRAPEANSPLHF.

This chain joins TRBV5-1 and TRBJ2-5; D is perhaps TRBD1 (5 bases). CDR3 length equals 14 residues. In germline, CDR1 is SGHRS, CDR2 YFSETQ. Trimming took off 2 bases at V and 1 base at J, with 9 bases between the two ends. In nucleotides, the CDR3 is TGCGCCAGCAGCTTAGAGACAGCCCAAGAGACCCAGTACTTC. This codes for CASSLETAQETQYF.

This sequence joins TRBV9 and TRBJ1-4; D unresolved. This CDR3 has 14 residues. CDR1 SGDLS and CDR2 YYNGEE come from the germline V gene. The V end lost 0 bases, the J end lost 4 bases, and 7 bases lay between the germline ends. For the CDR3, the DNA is TGTGCCAGCAGCGTAGGCCAGAATAATGAAAAACTGTTTTTT. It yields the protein CASSVGQNNEKLFF. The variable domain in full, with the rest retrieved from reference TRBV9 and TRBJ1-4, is DSGVTQTPKHLITATGQRVTLRCSPRSGDLSVYWYQQSLDQGLQFLIQYYNGEERAKGNILERFSAQQFPDLHSELNLSSLELGDSALYFCASSVGQNNEKLFFGSGTQLSVL.

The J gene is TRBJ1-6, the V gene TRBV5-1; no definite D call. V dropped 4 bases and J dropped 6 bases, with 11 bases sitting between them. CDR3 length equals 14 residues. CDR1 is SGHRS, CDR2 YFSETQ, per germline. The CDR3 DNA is TGCGCCAGCAGCGACGGACTGACTAATTCACCCCTCCACTTT. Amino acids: CASSDGLTNSPLHF. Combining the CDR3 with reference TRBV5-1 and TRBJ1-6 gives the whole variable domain KAGVTQTPRYLIKTRGQQVTLSCSPISGHRSVSWYQQTPGQGLQFLFEYFSETQRNKGNFPGRFSGRQFSNSRSEMNVSTLELGDSALYLCASSDGLTNSPLHFGNGTRLTVT.

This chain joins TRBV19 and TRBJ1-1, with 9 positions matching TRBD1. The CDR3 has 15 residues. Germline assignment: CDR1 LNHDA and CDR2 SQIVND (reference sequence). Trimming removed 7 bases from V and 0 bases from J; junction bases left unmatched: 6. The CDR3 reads CASMQDRGLNTEAFF. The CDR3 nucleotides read TGTGCCAGTATGCAGGACAGGGGTTTGAACACTGAAGCTTTCTTT.

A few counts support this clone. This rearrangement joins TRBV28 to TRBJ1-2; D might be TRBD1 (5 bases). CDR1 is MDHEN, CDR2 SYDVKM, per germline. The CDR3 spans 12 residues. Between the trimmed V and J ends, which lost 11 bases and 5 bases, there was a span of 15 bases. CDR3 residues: CASGDRLYGYTF. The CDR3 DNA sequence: TGTGCCTCGGGGGACCGCCTTTATGGCTACACCTTC.

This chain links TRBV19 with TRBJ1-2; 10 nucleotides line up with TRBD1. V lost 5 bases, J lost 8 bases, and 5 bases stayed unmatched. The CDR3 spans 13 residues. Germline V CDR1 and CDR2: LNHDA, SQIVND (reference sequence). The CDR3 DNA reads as TGTGCCAGTAGTCCGGACAGGGGGAAAGGCTACACCTTC. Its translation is CASSPDRGKGYTF.

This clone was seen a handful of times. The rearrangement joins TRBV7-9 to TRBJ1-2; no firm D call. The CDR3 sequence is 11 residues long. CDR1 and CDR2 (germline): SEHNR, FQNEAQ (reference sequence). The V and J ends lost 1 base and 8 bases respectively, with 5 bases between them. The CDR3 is CASSLVGGYTF. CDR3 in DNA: TGTGCCAGCAGCTTAGTTGGAGGCTACACCTTC.

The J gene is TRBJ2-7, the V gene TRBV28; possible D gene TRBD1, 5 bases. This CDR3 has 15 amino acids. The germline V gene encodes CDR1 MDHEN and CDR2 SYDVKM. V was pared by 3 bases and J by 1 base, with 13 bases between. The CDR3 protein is CASSLGTGRSYEQYF. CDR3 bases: TGTGCCAGCAGTTTGGGAACAGGCAGGTCCTACGAGCAGTACTTC.

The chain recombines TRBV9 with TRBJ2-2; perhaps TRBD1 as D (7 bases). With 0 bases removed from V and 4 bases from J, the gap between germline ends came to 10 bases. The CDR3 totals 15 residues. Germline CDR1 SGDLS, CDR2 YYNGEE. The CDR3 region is CASSVGQGGTGELFF. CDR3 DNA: TGTGCCAGCAGCGTAGGGCAGGGGGGCACCGGGGAGCTGTTTTTT.

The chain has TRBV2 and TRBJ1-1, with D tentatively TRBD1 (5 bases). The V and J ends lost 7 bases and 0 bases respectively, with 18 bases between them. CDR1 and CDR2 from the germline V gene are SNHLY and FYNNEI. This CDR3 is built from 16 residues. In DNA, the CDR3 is TGTGCCAGCACCCCCCAGGGTCCAGGCTTGAACACTGAAGCTTTCTTT. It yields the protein CASTPQGPGLNTEAFF. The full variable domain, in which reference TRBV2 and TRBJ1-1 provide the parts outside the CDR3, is EPEVTQTPSHQVTQMGQEVILRCVPISNHLYFYWYRQILGQKVEFLVSFYNNEISEKSEIFDDQFSVERPDGSNFTLKIRSTKLEDSAMYFCASTPQGPGLNTEAFFGQGTRLTVV.

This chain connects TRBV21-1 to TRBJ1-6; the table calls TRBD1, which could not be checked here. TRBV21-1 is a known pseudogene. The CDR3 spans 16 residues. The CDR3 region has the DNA TGTGCCAGCAGCAAAGAACAGGGGGCGCATAATTCACCCCTCCACTTT. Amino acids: CASSKEQGAHNSPLHF.

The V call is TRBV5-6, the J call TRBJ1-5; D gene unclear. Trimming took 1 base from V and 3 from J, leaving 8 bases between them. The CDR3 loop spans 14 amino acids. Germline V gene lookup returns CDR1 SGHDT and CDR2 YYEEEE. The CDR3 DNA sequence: TGTGCCAGCAGCTTGCGAGGGTTCAATCAGCCCCAGCATTTT. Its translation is CASSLRGFNQPQHF.